The T cell receptor beta chain described here comes from a study of cytomegalovirus exposure and HLA in healthy donors (dated by TCRdb to 2015 to 2018). Regarding the complete study: An earlier analysis of 587 of the donors reported 276 Gb of sequence data and some 120 million unique TCR beta sequences from roughly 200 million T cells. The number of donors typed differed by locus, with about 629-640 for A, B, C, DRB1 and DQB1, roughly 520 for DQA1, 600 to 610 for DPA1, and 472 for DPB1. Of the 300 to 450 genotyped donors, 81% were placed in the genetic ancestry cluster associated with self-reported Caucasian donors. Rather than drawing on any new phenotypic data, the later analysis identified candidate immune exposures from TCR beta sequences and the way those sequences occurred across donors. The aim of the study was to test whether cataloging public T cell receptors could identify signatures of past pathogen exposure. Donor age, sex, ethnicity and CMV serostatus were compiled alongside the repertoire data. All discovery cohort repertoires had been generated on a single sequencing platform. Among about 400 genotyped donors of the cohort, an average of around 220,000 unique TCR beta nucleotide sequences was sequenced per donor, of which roughly 18% were non-productive. An early release that covered about 600 HLA-typed donors contained around 300 gigabases of sequencing data and 75 million to 100 million unique TCR sequences. A handful of DR-DQ haplotypes were handled as single units for association and clustering because linkage in the cohort was strong. The study combined high-throughput TCR immunosequencing, statistical association of individual TCRs with disease status, and machine learning to predict cytomegalovirus infection status. A later analysis re-analyzed previously published TCR beta repertoires from roughly 690 donors and added high-resolution HLA genotyping to study TCR occurrence patterns. A separate validation cohort of about 110 different subjects was used in addition to the 666-subject first cohort. A later genetic analysis took genome-wide SNP genotypes for 398 of the 666 donors and used that subset as a discovery cohort. Using immunosequencing, the study profiled T cell repertoires from 666 subjects and related those repertoires to cytomegalovirus serostatus. To decide whether each TCR beta V gene segment behaved as functional or pseudogenic, an earlier analysis of some 580 of the donors relied on high-throughput TCR beta sequencing. Class I and class II HLA loci were covered by the typing at four-digit resolution. Study-wide findings and limitations: A later analysis found that TCR association rates varied across HLA loci, with DRB1 alleles showing the most associated TCRs and HLA-C alleles the fewest. Some IMGT-functional V segments, including TRBV6-2 and TRBV6-3, could not be told apart with the 87-base-pair reads, so those segments were excluded. A further reported finding was that TCR beta sequences accurately predicted the HLA-A and HLA-B alleles for most subjects in the first cohort. In a later analysis, several top co-occurrence clusters were reported to appear linked to parvovirus B19, influenza, CMV and Epstein-Barr virus. The authors suggested that the approach could potentially be extended to other disease states and immunological phenotypes. An earlier analysis of 587 of the donors showed that most TCR beta V segments appeared in productive rearrangements either about 87% or about 30% of the time, which broadly matched IMGT annotations. The presence/absence analyses assumed that sequencing depth was roughly uniform across donors, and that assumption may not be true. The sequencing pipeline was judged likely to have produced a cluster of highly shared sequence variants as a technical artifact. In a later analysis, HLA-associated TCR beta chains were found to be more clonally expanded and to have lower generation probabilities than equally common non-associated chains. Across donors, most TCR sequences were observed very rarely, whereas some public TCRs were present in many individuals. In a later genetic analysis, fewer N-insertions in productive TCRs were reported among donors in an Asian-associated ancestry cluster than the approximately 670-donor mean. HLA typing was unavailable for some donors at each locus, so association tests used only the typed subset. The classifier was reported to diagnose cytomegalovirus status with high specificity and sensitivity in both the original and validation cohorts. This cohort had only TCR beta chains sequenced, and the lack of alpha or paired-chain data limited which features could be detected. In a later genetic analysis, a missense DCLRE1C variant was associated with V-gene and J-gene trimming of TCR beta chains, and the association was replicated in an independent cohort. A later analysis associated 17,000 or so TCR beta sequences with specific HLA alleles at a false discovery rate of 0.05. Assigning TCR associations to individual alleles was difficult when HLA alleles, especially DR and DQ, strongly co-occurred. The study gave a list of roughly 150 TCR beta chains associated with cytomegalovirus. Three of the identified cytomegalovirus-associated TCR beta chains were confirmed in vitro to be specific for cytomegalovirus antigens. Correlated functional status among segregating V segments might be attributable to linkage disequilibrium, but an unknown experimental factor could not be ruled out. Immune exposure information for the cohort was limited to CMV serostatus. Approximately 16 rarely observed V segments, including chromosome 9 orphons, were excluded from the earlier analysis of a few hundred of the donors because counts were too low. A later analysis found that most CMV-associated TCR beta chains appeared HLA-restricted, with HLA associations seemingly driven largely by CMV exposure.

Inclusive of the bounding cysteine and phenylalanine, the CDR3 is 11 residues long. Only the CDR3 portion is preserved as DNA: 33 bases, with reading frame beginning at the first base. In the germline V gene, CDR1 corresponds to SQVTM and CDR2 to ANQGSEA. The V and J ends are trimmed by 5 bases and 9 bases, leaving 13 bases between them. Points on this clone: Its antigen target is currently unknown. No much larger clone is present one base from it, and per-base qualities are unavailable.

The cohort was made up of about 610 healthy bone marrow donors. At the time of sampling, all cohort members were nominally healthy, though unrecorded immune exposures were likely present. The donor tested CMV seronegative and was one of the 352 seronegative cohort members. Each donor provided a peripheral blood sample, and peripheral blood mononuclear cells were used for TCR beta sequencing. Genomic DNA extraction from the blood cell samples was performed with the Qiagen DNeasy Blood Extraction Kit. Receptors were amplified or captured by the immunoSEQ multiplex PCR assay. For the multiplex PCR, a mixture combining 60 forward primers for TCR Vbeta segments and 13 reverse primers for TCR Jbeta segments was used. A multiplex PCR assay on genomic DNA amplified the CDR3 region of rearranged TCR beta genes. Amplified TCR beta libraries were sequenced as 87-base-pair reads on the Illumina HiSeq System. In the paper's pipeline: A later analysis tallied roughly 80 million unique TCR beta chains across the 700 or so repertoires, and about 10 million of those chains were shared by two or more donors. Raw reads were error-corrected and collapsed into unique sequences by a nearest-neighbor algorithm in which closely related sequences were merged to remove PCR and sequencing errors. CDR3 sequences were aligned to IMGT reference sequences to assign V, D and J gene segments. For a sequence to be retained, a match of at least six nucleotides to both a V gene segment and a J gene segment was required. A rearrangement was called productive if the CDR3 had no stop codons and remained in frame with V and J, and every other rearrangement was called non-productive. CDR3 was defined by IMGT convention, running from the second conserved V-encoded cysteine to the conserved J-encoded phenylalanine. The earlier analysis of 500 to 600 of the donors excluded sequences that lacked an unambiguous match to a single V gene segment. In an earlier analysis of approximately 560 of the donors, a V segment was called functional when productive rearrangements were above 56.7%, and segregating when the standard deviation between donors exceeded 5%. To diagnose cytomegalovirus status from the catalog of TCR beta chain sequences, a statistical classification framework was built. In a later analysis, V and J genes were assigned by comparing TCR nucleotide sequences against IMGT/GENE-DB human TR gene sequences. A later analysis assigned CDR3 sequences and most-parsimonious VDJ recombination scenarios with the TCRdist pipeline. In a later analysis, each TCR beta chain was defined by its CDR3 amino acid sequence together with its V-gene family, and reads without a unique V-gene family were excluded. To address suspected cross-contamination and a sequencing artifact, a later analysis removed 592 highly shared, low-generation-probability nucleotide sequences. In a later analysis, a clonal expansion index for each public chain was calculated from normalized within-repertoire ranks of inferred template counts. A later analysis computed generation probabilities with a VDJ recombination model fitted to out-of-frame rearrangements, and checked the results against IGoR. A later analysis scored TCR-TCR, TCR-HLA and TCR-CMV co-occurrence with hypergeometric tests, applying a repertoire-size bias correction to TCR pairs. False discovery rates were estimated in a later analysis by permuting HLA or CMV assignments 20 times. A later analysis grouped co-occurring TCRs with DBSCAN, adding TCRdist sequence similarity when clustering within HLA-allele-positive subsets. Co-occurrence clustering excluded repertoires with fewer than 30,000 or more than 120,000 public chains, plus five with anomalous nucleotide sharing. TCRdb's version of the immuneACCESS table is confined to in-frame rearrangements and falls short of the full clone set. An unresolved V gene accounts for under half of the shortfall where checked; the remainder is of unknown origin. That table is the source of V, J and clone size, and D and trimming were worked out from the DNA. The sample table records 130,000 to 150,000 clones; roughly four fifths of these occur just once. The top ten constitute around 3.2% of the sample.

The sample taken for sequencing was PBMCs. This chain is built from TRBV29-1 and TRBJ1-2; no D gene call is confident. The receptor comes from a male donor in good health and CMV-seronegative. The DNA sequence is given as TGCAGCGTTCCCGCCGCATGGCGCTACACCTTC. It is translated as CSVPAAWRYTF. Here the CDR3 is joined to the reference TRBV29-1 and TRBJ1-2 genes, and the full variable domain is: SAVISQKPSRDICQRGTSLTIQCQVDSQVTMMFWYRQQPGQSLTLIATANQGSEATYESGFVIDKFPISRPNLTFSTLTVSNMSPEDSSIYLCSVPAAWRYTFGSGTRLTVV.